This T cell receptor (beta chain) was identified in a study of identifying expanded T cells in peripheral blood. On this clone itself: The antigen is unknown.

Using immunoSEQ multiplex PCR, the repertoire was profiled, and TCRdb retains in-frame clones only, with some absent. The sample lists around 130,000 clones; approximately 86% were seen once. The study's findings and limits: Differentially abundant clones: roughly 1.3 between replicates, 16.4 at 2 to 3 weeks, 18 to 20 at four. Variance in clone template counts between approximately 2-week samples significantly increased with total template count across all healthy donors.

Per the germline V gene, CDR1 is MGHRA and CDR2 is YSYEKL. V was clipped by 1 base and J by 0 bases, with 7 bases between them. The CDR3 is made up of 16 amino acids. During the collection period, no donor immune events like infections were recorded. V usage is TRBV4-1 and J usage is TRBJ1-6; no firm D call. The receptor's source is a person aged 18 to 75 in good health. Input material: blood. CDR3 in amino acids: CASSQGTSSYNSPLHF. The CDR3, as DNA: TGCGCCAGCAGCCAAGGGACGAGCTCCTATAATTCACCCCTCCACTTT.